The sequence of this T cell receptor beta chain was determined in a study of sequential checkpoint blockade in melanoma. This table comes from immunoSEQ multiplex PCR, and its TCRdb copy is limited to in-frame clones, with some not included. The table includes around 15,000 clones, around 77% detected once. CDR3 length: 15 residues. The ends were cut back, 5 bases at V and 7 bases at J, with 15 bases in the middle. CDR1 is SNHLY and CDR2 is FYNNEI in the germline V gene. As to treatment: randomized to nivolumab then ipilimumab (arm A) or the reverse (arm B). This sequence joins TRBV2 and TRBJ1-6; D gene unclear. The origin of this receptor is a human donor with melanoma. This sample comprised CD8+ T cells sorted from blood (inferred from file names), obtained from a patient given nivolumab and ipilimumab in sequence. The chain's CDR3 is CASSLGDPGNSPLHF. In nucleotides, the CDR3 is TGTGCCAGCAGTTTGGGAGACCCGGGCAATTCACCCCTCCACTTT.